The sequence of this T cell receptor (beta chain) was determined in a study of graft-versus-host responses after intestinal transplantation. The overall study: Recipients underwent multivisceral, liver-intestinal, or isolated intestinal transplants. Recipients were all induced with anti-thymocyte globulin, then given tacrolimus and steroids for two to three years.

The study's findings and limits: Researchers found peak circulating GvH clone levels linked to early post-transplant HvG declines. Recipient marrow showed GvH clones, some seen first in ileum or blood.

For this clone: Its antigen is unidentified.

V trimming: 6 bases; J trimming: 2 bases; junction bases outside the gene matches: 8. Germline V lookup: CDR1 LNHDA, CDR2 SQIVND (reference sequence). The CDR3 runs 15 residues. Sequenced by immunoSEQ multiplex PCR; TCRdb stores in-frame clones only, minus some. This sample carries about 90,000 clones, less than 95% of them seen once, and the ten largest clones take 0.3% to 0.35%. Specimen: unstimulated CD4+ T cells sorted from spleen or lymph node cells, collected before transplant. The gene calls are TRBV19 and TRBJ2-3; 7 bases map to TRBD1. The sequence was collected from a human donor who was the organ donor for an intestinal transplant. The CDR3 region is CASSPGTAPTDTQYF. CDR3 DNA: TGTGCCAGTAGCCCCGGGACAGCCCCCACAGATACGCAGTATTTT.